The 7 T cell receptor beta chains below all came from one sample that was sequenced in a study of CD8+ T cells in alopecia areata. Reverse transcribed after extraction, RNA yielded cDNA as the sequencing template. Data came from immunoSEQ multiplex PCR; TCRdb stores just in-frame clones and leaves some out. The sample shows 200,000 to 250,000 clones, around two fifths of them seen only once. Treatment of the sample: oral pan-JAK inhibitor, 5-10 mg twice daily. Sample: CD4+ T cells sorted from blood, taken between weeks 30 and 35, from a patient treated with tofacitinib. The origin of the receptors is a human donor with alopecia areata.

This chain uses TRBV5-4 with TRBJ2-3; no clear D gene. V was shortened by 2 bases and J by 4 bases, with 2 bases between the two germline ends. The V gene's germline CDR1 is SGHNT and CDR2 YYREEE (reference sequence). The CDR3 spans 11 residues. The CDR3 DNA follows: TGTGCCAGCAGCTTAGCAGATACGCAGTATTTT. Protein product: CASSLADTQYF.

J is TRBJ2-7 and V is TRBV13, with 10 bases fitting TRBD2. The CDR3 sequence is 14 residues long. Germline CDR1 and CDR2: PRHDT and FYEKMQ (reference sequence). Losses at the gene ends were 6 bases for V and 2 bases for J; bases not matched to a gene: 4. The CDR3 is CASRIAGGTYEQYF. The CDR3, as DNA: TGTGCCAGCAGGATAGCGGGAGGCACCTACGAGCAGTACTTC.

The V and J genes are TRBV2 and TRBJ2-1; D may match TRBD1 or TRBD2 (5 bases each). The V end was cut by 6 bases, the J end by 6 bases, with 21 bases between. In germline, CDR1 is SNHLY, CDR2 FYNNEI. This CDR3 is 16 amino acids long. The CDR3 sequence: CASRRGVGMGINEQFF. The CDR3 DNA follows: TGTGCCAGCAGGAGGGGAGTGGGAATGGGGATCAATGAGCAGTTCTTC.

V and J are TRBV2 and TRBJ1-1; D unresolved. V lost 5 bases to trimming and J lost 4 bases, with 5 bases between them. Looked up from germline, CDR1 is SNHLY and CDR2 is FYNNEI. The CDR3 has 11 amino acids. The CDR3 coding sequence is TGTGCCAGCAGTCAGATCACTGAAGCTTTCTTT. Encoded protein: CASSQITEAFF.

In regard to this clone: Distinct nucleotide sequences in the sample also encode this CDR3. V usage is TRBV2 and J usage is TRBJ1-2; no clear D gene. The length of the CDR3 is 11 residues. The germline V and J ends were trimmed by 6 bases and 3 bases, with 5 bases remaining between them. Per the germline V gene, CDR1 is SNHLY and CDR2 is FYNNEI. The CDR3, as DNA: TGTGCCAGCAGCGGACACTATGGCTACACCTTC. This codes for CASSGHYGYTF.

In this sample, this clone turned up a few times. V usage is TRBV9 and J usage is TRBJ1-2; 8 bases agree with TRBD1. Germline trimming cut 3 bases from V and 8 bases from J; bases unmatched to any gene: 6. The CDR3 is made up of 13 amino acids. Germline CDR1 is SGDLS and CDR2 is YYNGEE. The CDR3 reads CASSGQGLWGYTF. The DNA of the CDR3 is TGTGCCAGCAGCGGACAGGGGTTATGGGGCTACACCTTC.

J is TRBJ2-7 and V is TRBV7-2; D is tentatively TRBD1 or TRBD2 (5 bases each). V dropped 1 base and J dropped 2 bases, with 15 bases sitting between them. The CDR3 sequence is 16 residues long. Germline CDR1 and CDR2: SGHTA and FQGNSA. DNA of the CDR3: TGTGCCAGCAGCTTAGGCTCGGGACCCCAAGCCTACGAGCAGTACTTC. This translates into CASSLGSGPQAYEQYF.